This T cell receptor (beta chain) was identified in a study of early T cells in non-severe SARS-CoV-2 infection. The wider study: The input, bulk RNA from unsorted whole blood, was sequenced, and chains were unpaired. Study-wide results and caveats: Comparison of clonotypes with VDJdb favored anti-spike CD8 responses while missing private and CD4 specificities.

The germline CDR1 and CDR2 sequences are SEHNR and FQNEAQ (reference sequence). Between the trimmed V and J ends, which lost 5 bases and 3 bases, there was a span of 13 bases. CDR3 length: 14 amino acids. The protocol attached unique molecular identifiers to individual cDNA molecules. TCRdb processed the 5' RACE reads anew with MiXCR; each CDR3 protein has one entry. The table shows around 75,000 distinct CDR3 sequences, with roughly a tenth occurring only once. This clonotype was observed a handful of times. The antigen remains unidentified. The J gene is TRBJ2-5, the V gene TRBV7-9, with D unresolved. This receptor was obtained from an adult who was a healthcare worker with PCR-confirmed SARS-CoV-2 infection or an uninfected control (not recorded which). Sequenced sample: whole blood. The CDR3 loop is CASSGRLAKETQYF. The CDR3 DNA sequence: TGTGCCAGCAGCGGAAGACTCGCCAAAGAGACCCAGTACTTC.